The clone carrying this T cell receptor (beta chain) was seen only a few times. Per the study methods: Reference gene primer amplification yielded estimated nucleated cell counts. Only in-frame clones appear in the TCRdb table, and some are missing; sequencing was by immunoSEQ multiplex PCR. Clone size and the V and J calls come from that table; the DNA yielded D and trimming. The sample contains about 200,000 clones, around 85% of which appear only once. The sample comes from a study of blood T cell repertoires in COVID-19. Sequenced sample: peripheral blood. The TCR was taken from a woman aged 70 to 79 with acute or convalescent COVID-19.

The CDR3 loop reads CASSLVGGSGLLNSPLHF. The CDR3 bases are TGTGCCAGCAGCTTGGTGGGGGGATCCGGGCTGCTGAATTCACCCCTCCACTTT. V is TRBV5-5 and J is TRBJ1-6, with D perhaps TRBD1 (5 bases). Germline assignment: CDR1 SGHKS and CDR2 YYEKEE (reference sequence). V was clipped by 0 bases and J by 7 bases, with 20 bases between them. The CDR3 loop spans 18 amino acids.